This T cell receptor beta chain was observed in a study of blood T cell repertoires in COVID-19. Study-level background: The United States, Italy and Spain provided the acute and convalescent COVID-19 samples.

Per the authors' pipeline: Amplified reference gene primers provided the basis for estimating nucleated cell counts. The repertoire was sequenced with immunoSEQ multiplex PCR; TCRdb's copy has only in-frame clones and lacks some. V, J and clone size are taken as reported in that table, and D and trimming were inferred from the DNA itself. Of 300,000 to 400,000 clones detected, around 87% appear once; the ten largest clones hold about 6.9%. Patients at the Seattle site were enrolled during active infection and followed longitudinally. Trimming stripped 3 bases from V and 2 bases from J, with 7 bases between. The CDR3 has 13 amino acids. Germline assignment: CDR1 SGHRS and CDR2 YFSETQ.

The sample comprised peripheral blood. V is TRBV5-1 and J is TRBJ2-3, with a possible D match to TRBD2 (5 bases). The receptor's source is a woman in her 50s with COVID-19, enrolled during active disease. The CDR3 region is CASSYRDTDTQYF. The CDR3 DNA follows: TGCGCCAGCAGCTACCGGGACACAGATACGCAGTATTTT. Full variable domain (missing parts from reference TRBV5-1 and TRBJ2-3): KAGVTQTPRYLIKTRGQQVTLSCSPISGHRSVSWYQQTPGQGLQFLFEYFSETQRNKGNFPGRFSGRQFSNSRSEMNVSTLELGDSALYLCASSYRDTDTQYFGPGTRLTVL.